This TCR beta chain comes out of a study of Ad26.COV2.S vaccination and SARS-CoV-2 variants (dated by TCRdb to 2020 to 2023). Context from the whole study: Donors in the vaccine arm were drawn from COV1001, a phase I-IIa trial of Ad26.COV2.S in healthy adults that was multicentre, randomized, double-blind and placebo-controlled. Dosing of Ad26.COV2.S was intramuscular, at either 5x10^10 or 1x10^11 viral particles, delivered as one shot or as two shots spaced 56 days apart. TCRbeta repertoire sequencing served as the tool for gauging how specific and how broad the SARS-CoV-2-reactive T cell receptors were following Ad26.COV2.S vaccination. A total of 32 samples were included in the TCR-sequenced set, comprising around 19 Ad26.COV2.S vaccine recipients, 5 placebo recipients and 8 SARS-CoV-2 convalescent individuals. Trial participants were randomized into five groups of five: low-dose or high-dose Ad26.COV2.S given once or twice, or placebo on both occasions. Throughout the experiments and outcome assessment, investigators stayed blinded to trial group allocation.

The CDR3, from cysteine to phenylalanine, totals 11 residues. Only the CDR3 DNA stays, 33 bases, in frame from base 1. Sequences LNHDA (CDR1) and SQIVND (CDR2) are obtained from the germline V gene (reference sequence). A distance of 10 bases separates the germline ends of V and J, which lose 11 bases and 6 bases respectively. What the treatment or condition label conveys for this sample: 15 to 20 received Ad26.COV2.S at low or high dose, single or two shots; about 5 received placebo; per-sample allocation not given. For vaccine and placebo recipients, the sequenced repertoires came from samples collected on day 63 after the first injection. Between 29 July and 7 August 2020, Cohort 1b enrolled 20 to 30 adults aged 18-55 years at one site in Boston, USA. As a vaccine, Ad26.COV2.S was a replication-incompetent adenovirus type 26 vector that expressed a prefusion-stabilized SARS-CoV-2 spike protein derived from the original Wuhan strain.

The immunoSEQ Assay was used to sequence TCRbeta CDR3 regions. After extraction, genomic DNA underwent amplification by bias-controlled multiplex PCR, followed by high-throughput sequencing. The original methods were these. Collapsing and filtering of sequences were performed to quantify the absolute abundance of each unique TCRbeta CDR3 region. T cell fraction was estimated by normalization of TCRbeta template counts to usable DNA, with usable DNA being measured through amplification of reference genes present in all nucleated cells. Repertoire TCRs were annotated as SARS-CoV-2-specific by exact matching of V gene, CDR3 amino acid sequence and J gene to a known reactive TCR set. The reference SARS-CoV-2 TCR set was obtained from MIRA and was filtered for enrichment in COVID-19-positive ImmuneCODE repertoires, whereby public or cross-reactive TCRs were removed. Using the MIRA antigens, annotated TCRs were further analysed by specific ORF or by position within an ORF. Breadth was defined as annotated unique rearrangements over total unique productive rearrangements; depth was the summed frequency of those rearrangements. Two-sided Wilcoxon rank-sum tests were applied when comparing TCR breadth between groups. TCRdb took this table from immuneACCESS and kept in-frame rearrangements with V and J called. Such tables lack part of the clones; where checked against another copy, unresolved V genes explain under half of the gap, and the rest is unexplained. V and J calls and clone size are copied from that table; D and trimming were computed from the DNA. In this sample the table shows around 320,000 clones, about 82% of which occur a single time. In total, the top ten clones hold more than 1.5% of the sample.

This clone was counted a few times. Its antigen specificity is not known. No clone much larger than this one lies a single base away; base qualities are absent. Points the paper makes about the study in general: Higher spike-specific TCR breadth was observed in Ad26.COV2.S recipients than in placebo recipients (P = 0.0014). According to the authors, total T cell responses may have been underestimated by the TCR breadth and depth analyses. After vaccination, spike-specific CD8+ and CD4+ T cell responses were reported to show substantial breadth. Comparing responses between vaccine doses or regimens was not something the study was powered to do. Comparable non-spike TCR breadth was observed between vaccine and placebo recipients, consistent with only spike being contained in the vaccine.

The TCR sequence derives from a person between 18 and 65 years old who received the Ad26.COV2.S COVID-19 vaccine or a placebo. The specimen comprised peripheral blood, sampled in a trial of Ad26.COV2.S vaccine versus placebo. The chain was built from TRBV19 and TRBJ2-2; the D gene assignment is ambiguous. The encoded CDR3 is CASHSSGELFF. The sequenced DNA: TGTGCCTCTCATTCATCCGGGGAGCTGTTTTTT.